This TCR beta chain derives from a study of graft-versus-host responses after intestinal transplantation. On the study more broadly: All recipients were transplanted with multivisceral, liver-intestinal, or isolated intestinal grafts. Anti-thymocyte globulin induction preceded approximately three years of tacrolimus and steroid maintenance in all recipients.

The graft tissue was processed, and this released both intraepithelial and lamina propria lymphocytes. Study-wide results and limits: Elevated graft-versus-host to host-versus-graft clonal ratios in allografts were recorded for patients with graft-donor T cell macrochimerism. In recipient marrow, GvH clones were found, and some appeared first in ileum or blood.

About this clone itself: Its antigen is unknown.

Trimming pared 4 bases from V and 5 bases from J, leaving 16 bases between. This CDR3 contains 15 residues. Germline CDR1 and CDR2: SGHTA and FQGNSA. Measured with immunoSEQ multiplex PCR; TCRdb has only the in-frame clones, and not every one. The sample has more than 2,500 clones, approximately 74% seen once; the top ten hold around a tenth. The V gene is TRBV7-2, the J gene TRBJ2-3; tentative D call: TRBD2 (7 bases). The sequences come from ileum tissue, collected around 5 and 7 days after intestinal transplantation. The source of this sequence is a human patient who received an intestinal transplant, so some T cells may come from the graft donor. CDR3 sequence reads: CASSSRIGGVDTQYF. The CDR3 region has the DNA TGTGCCAGCAGCTCTAGGATAGGGGGGGTAGATACGCAGTATTTT.